This TCR beta chain was retrieved from a study of T cell responses to AZD1222 COVID-19 vaccine. CDR1 LGHNA and CDR2 YSLEER come from the germline V gene. This CDR3 has 17 residues. V shed 3 bases and J 10 bases; nucleotides not matched to a gene: 14. Some clones are missing from TCRdb's copy, which holds only in-frame ones; the method was immunoSEQ multiplex PCR. The sample holds under 150,000 clones, 80% to 90% seen once. V is TRBV4-3 and J is TRBJ2-1, with 11 bases identical to TRBD1. Material: peripheral blood, obtained on day 0 of MenACWY control vaccination. This TCR was recovered from an adult in good health. CDR3 DNA: TGCGCCAGCAGCCAGCCATCCCGGGACAGGGGGTCGGTGGAGCAGTTCTTC. The encoded protein is CASSQPSRDRGSVEQFF.